In its sample, the clone carrying this T cell receptor beta chain was seen many times. Antigen unknown. The data were taken from a study of early T cells in non-severe SARS-CoV-2 infection. Whole-study context: It was bulk RNA from unsorted whole blood that was sequenced, and the chains were unpaired. Findings and caveats of the study: Matching results from VDJdb favored anti-spike CD8 responses, leaving private and CD4 specificities undetected.

Individual cDNA molecules received unique molecular identifiers during library preparation. TCRdb analysed the 5' RACE reads with MiXCR anew, one entry per CDR3 protein. This sample has tens of thousands of distinct CDR3 sequences, with 4.8% found just once. Germline lookup yields CDR1 GTSNPN and CDR2 SVGIG (reference sequence). V was clipped by 0 bases and J by 3 bases, with 11 bases between them. This CDR3 contains 15 residues. The rearrangement uses TRBV30 and TRBJ2-2, with TRBD1 as a possible D gene (6 bases). Sequencing was carried out using whole blood. This sequence was found in an adult who was a healthcare worker with PCR-confirmed SARS-CoV-2 infection or an uninfected control (not recorded which). In DNA, the CDR3 is TGTGCCTGGAGTGTTATGGGGGCCTACACCGGGGAGCTGTTTTTT. Residues: CAWSVMGAYTGELFF.